Listed below are T cell receptor beta chains from one sample, sequenced in a study of radiotherapy plus CTLA-4 blockade in lung cancer. Clones were read by immunoSEQ multiplex PCR, and TCRdb kept only the in-frame ones, dropping some. The repertoire has 40,000 or so clones, approximately 86% of them found once; the top ten carry approximately 23%. The sequences come from peripheral blood, collected from a patient treated with radiotherapy plus ipilimumab. The receptors here all came from a human donor with non-small cell lung cancer whose response to radiotherapy plus ipilimumab could not be evaluated. The CDR3 runs from the conserved cysteine through the conserved F or W. A D gene is named only where the DNA matches it firmly. Clone size is shown for a subset of rows, as once, few, many or a class of expanded clone.

CDR3 DNA	CDR3 protein	J gene	V gene	clone size	D gene
TGTGCCAGCAGTGCTAGCGGGGGGGTCGATGAGCAGTTCTTC	CASSASGGVDEQFF	TRBJ2-1	TRBV7-2	-	TRBD2
TGTGCCAGCAGTCAAACAGGGGTTGGGTATGGCTACACCTTC	CASSQTGVGYGYTF	TRBJ1-2	TRBV6-5	-	TRBD1
TGTGCCAGCAGCTCCTGGACAGGGGCGGTCTATGGCTACACCTTC	CASSSWTGAVYGYTF	TRBJ1-2	TRBV7-9	once	TRBD1
TGCGCCAGCCTTCGGAGGCCGGCCCAGTACTTC	CASLRRPAQYF	TRBJ2-5	TRBV5-1	-	-
TGTGCCACAAGTGGTCAGCGGGAGCGTCTCTACAATGAGCAGTTCTTC	CATSGQRERLYNEQFF	TRBJ2-1	TRBV2	-	TRBD2
TGCGCCAGCAGCTTCTTAGCGGGAGAGTCCTACGAGCAGTACTTC	CASSFLAGESYEQYF	TRBJ2-7	TRBV5-1	few	TRBD2
TGCGCCAGCAGTCAATCCTTTCTGGGGGACAGGGGGCTCTACGAGCAGTACTTC	CASSQSFLGDRGLYEQYF	TRBJ2-7	TRBV23-1	-	TRBD1
TGTGCCAGCAGTGAAGGGACAGGCCCTGGAAACACCATATATTTT	CASSEGTGPGNTIYF	TRBJ1-3	TRBV2	-	TRBD1
TGTGCCAGCTTGGGGCGGGGGCCGAACACCGGGGAGCTGTTTTTT	CASLGRGPNTGELFF	TRBJ2-2	TRBV2	-	-
TGCGCCAGCAGCCTTCTGGGCGGGAGCTCCTACAATGAGCAGTTCTTC	CASSLLGGSSYNEQFF	TRBJ2-1	TRBV4-1	-	TRBD2
TGTGCCAGCTCATCCCAGGGGGCCCAGAACACTGAAGCTTTCTTT	CASSSQGAQNTEAFF	TRBJ1-1	TRBV18	-	TRBD1
TGCGCCAGCAGCGTCGGGACAGGTGGCGAGCAGTACTTC	CASSVGTGGEQYF	TRBJ2-7	TRBV5-1	-	TRBD1
TGCGCCTCTTCATTTGTGGGCCAGACACAAGAGACCCAGTACTTC	CASSFVGQTQETQYF	TRBJ2-5	TRBV10-1	-	-
TGTGCCAGCAGCTCCCCCGTGACCGGGGAGCTGTTTTTT	CASSSPVTGELFF	TRBJ2-2	TRBV7-9	-	-